What follows describes a single T cell receptor beta chain. The sample belongs to a study of blood T cell repertoires in COVID-19. The overall study: Sample material is recorded as cDNA or gDNA derived from T cells, B-cell-depleted T cells, or PBMCs.

Per the study methods: Amplification of reference gene primers provided the estimated nucleated cell counts. This table comes from immunoSEQ multiplex PCR, and its TCRdb copy is limited to in-frame clones, with some not included. V and J calls and clone size follow that table, whereas D and trimming were derived from the DNA. The table has just over 300,000 clones, roughly 89% seen once. All enrollees were roughly 18 to 90 years old and from some 24 US areas. In assigning cohorts, the study relied on participant-reported clinical history. Trimming took 6 bases from V and 5 from J; bases not matched to a gene: 11. Germline V gene lookup returns CDR1 KGHSH and CDR2 LQKENI. The length of the CDR3 is 15 residues.

The sequencing sample was made of PBMCs or T cells enriched from blood (not recorded which). The rearrangement joins TRBV18 to TRBJ1-1; 8 bases agree with TRBD1. The clonotype was recovered from a woman younger than 30 with acute COVID-19. This CDR3 reads CASSTATGDRTEAFF. In DNA form, the CDR3 reads TGTGCCAGCTCGACTGCGACAGGGGACAGGACTGAAGCTTTCTTT.